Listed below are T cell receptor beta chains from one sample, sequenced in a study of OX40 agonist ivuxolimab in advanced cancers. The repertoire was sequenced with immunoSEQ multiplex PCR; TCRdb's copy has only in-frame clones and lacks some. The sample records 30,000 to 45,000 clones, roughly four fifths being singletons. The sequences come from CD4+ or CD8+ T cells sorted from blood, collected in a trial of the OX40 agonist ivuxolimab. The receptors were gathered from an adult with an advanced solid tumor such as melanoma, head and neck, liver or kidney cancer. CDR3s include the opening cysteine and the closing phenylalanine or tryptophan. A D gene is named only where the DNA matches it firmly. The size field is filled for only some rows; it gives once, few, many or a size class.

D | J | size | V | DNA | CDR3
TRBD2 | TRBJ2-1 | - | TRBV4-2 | TGTGCCAGCAGCCAAGATCGAGCGGGAGGTCGCAATGAGCAGTTCTTC | CASSQDRAGGRNEQFF
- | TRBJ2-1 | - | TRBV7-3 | TGTGCCAGCAGCCGGACAGACTACAATGAGCAGTTCTTC | CASSRTDYNEQFF
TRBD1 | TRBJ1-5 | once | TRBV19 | TGTGCCAGTAGCCTACAGGGGGCGTCCAGCCCTCAGCCCCAGCATTTT | CASSLQGASSPQPQHF
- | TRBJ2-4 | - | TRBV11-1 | TGTGCCAGCAGCCAGGAAGGGGTGCAGACCAAAAACATTCAGTACTTC | CASSQEGVQTKNIQYF
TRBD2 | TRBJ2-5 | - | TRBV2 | TGTGCCAGCAGTGAGGGGTCTAGCGGGGCGGAGACCCAGTACTTC | CASSEGSSGAETQYF
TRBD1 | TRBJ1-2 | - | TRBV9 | TGTGCCAGCAGCGGATACAGGGGGACCACGAATGGCTACACCTTC | CASSGYRGTTNGYTF
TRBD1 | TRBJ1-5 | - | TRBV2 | TGTGCCAGCAGTGGGGTAACAGGGGGCCCCAACAATCAGCCCCAGCATTTT | CASSGVTGGPNNQPQHF
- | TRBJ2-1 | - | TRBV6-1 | TGTGCCAGCAGTGAAGGGGGATTGCCTAAGTTCTTC | CASSEGGLPKFF
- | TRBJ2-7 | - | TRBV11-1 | TGTGCCAGCAGCCTCGAAATTAGCGAGCAGTACTTC | CASSLEISEQYF
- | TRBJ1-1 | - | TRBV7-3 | TGTGCCAGCAGCTTAGTGGGGGACACTGAAGCTTTCTTT | CASSLVGDTEAFF
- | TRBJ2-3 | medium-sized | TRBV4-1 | TGCGCCAGCGAGGGTCGGCCAGATACGCAGTATTTT | CASEGRPDTQYF
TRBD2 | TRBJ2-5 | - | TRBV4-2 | TGTGCCAGCAGCCAAGATCAGCTAGCGGGAGCAGCCCAGTACTTC | CASSQDQLAGAAQYF
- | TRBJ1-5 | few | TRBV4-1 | TGCGCCAGCAGCCAAGTGTTGGCAGGCGACAATCAGCCCCAGCATTTT | CASSQVLAGDNQPQHF
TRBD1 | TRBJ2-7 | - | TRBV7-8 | TGTGCCAGCAGCGAACGGGACAGGAGCGAGCAGTACTTC | CASSERDRSEQYF
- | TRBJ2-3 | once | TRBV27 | TGTGCCAGCAGTTGGAACAGCCCAACAGATACGCAGTATTTT | CASSWNSPTDTQYF
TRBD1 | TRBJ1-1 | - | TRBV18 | TGTGCCAGCTCACCCATTATTAGGACAGGCGCGAACACTGAAGCTTTCTTT | CASSPIIRTGANTEAFF
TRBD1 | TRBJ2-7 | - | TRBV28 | TGTGCCAGCAGTCCGGTGGGGACAGGGTATTACGAGCAGTACTTC | CASSPVGTGYYEQYF
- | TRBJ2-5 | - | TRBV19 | TGTGCCAGTAGTATAGGGGTTTCCCAAGAGACCCAGTACTTC | CASSIGVSQETQYF
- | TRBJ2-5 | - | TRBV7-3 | TGTGCCAGCAGCTTAGGCGGGGGCAGGGAGACCCAGTACTTC | CASSLGGGRETQYF
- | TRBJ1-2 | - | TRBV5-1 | TGCGCCAGCAGCTTGGTACCAGGAACTATGGGCTATGGCTACACCTTC | CASSLVPGTMGYGYTF
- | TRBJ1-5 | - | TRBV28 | TGTGCCAGCAAACCGGGACACCTTAGCAATCAGCCCCAGCATTTT | CASKPGHLSNQPQHF
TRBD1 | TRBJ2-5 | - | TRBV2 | TGTGCCAGCAGTGGTTTAGGGGGCCTAAGGGAGACCCAGTACTTC | CASSGLGGLRETQYF
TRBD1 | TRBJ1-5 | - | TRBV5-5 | TGTGCCAGCAGTTCCGGGACAGTCAATCAGCCCCAGCATTTT | CASSSGTVNQPQHF
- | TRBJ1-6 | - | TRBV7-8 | TGTGCCAGCAGCTTAGTGGGGAACAGGCGACCTAATTCACCCCTCCACTTT | CASSLVGNRRPNSPLHF
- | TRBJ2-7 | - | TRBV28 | TGTGCCAGCAGCACCTCTCACACCGCCTGGGAGCAGTACTTC | CASSTSHTAWEQYF
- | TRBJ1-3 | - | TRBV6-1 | TGTGCCAGCGTCGAGACAGTTGGAAACACCATATATTTT | CASVETVGNTIYF
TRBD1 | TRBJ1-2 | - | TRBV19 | TGTGCCAGTACGCTCCAGGGGGGCGGCGGCTACACCTTC | CASTLQGGGGYTF
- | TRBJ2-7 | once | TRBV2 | TGTGCCAGCAGGTTCGGCACAGAGCAGTACTTC | CASRFGTEQYF
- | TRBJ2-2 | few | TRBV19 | TGTGCCAGTAGCACCTTCGAGGGGACACTAAACACCGGGGAGCTGTTTTTT | CASSTFEGTLNTGELFF
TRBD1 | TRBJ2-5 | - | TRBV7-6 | TGTGCCAGCAGCTTCGGGACAGGGGGTCAAGAGACCCAGTACTTC | CASSFGTGGQETQYF
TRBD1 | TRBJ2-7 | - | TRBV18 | TGTGCCAGCTCAACCGGGACAGGGCTTCGCGAGCAGTACTTC | CASSTGTGLREQYF
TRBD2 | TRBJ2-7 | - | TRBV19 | TGTGCCAGTAGTAAAGGACTAGCGGAGGCATCCTACGAGCAGTACTTC | CASSKGLAEASYEQYF
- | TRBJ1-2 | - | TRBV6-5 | TGTGCCAGCAGCCCCGTGGGACCTAACTATGGCTACACCTTC | CASSPVGPNYGYTF
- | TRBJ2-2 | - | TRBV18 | TGTGCCAGCTCACCACCGGGACGGCGAATGGCCGGGGAGCTGTTTTTT | CASSPPGRRMAGELFF
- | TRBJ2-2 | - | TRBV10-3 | TGTGCCGCCAGGCGGGGGAACACCGGGGAGCTGTTTTTT | CAARRGNTGELFF
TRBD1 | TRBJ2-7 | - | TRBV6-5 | TGTGCCAGCAGAACTTGGACAGGGATGTCCTACGAGCAGTACTTC | CASRTWTGMSYEQYF
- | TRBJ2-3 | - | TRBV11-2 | TGTGCCAGCAGCTTAGGGGACACACAGTATTTT | CASSLGDTQYF
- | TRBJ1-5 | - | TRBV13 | TGTGCCAGCAGCCTGACCGGGGCCAATCAGCCCCAGCATTTT | CASSLTGANQPQHF
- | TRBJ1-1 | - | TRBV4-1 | TGCGCCAGCAGCCAAGATTTCGTTAGGGGGGCGTGGAACACTGAAGCTTTCTTT | CASSQDFVRGAWNTEAFF
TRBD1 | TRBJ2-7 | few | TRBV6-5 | TGTGCCAGCAGTAACACCCGGACAGGCTACGAGCAGTACTTC | CASSNTRTGYEQYF
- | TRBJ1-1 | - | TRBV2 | TGTGCCAGCAGGGGACAGAACACTGAAGCTTTCTTT | CASRGQNTEAFF
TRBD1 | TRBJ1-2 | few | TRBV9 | TGTGCCAGCAGCGTAGCGGCACAGGGGCCCGCTGGCTACACCTTC | CASSVAAQGPAGYTF
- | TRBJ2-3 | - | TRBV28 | TGTGCCAGCAGTTTACCGGGGGGCGAAGATACGCAGTATTTT | CASSLPGGEDTQYF
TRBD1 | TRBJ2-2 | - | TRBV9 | TGTGCCAGCAGCGTAAAGGACAGGGGGGTCACCGGGGAGCTGTTTTTT | CASSVKDRGVTGELFF
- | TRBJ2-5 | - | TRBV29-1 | TGCAGCTCCCGCGTGACAGGAGAGACCCAGTACTTC | CSSRVTGETQYF
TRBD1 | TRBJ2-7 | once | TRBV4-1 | TGCGCCAGCAGCCGAGTCGGACAGGGACGGAACGAGCAGTACTTC | CASSRVGQGRNEQYF
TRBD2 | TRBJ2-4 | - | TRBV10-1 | TGCGCCAGCAGTGAGTTGCGCGGGGGTTCAAACATTCAGTACTTC | CASSELRGGSNIQYF
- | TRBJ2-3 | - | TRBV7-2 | TGTGCCAGCAGCTTAGCCAAAGTAGATACGCAGTATTTT | CASSLAKVDTQYF
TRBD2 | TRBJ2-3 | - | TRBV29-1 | TGCAGCGCCACCGGGACTAGCGGGAGGGAAGATACGCAGTATTTT | CSATGTSGREDTQYF
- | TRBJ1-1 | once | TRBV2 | TGTGCCAGCAGCCCCTCCATGAACACTGAAGCTTTCTTT | CASSPSMNTEAFF
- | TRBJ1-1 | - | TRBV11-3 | TGTGCCAGCAGCTTAGACGGTGGGCCTGAAGCTTTCTTT | CASSLDGGPEAFF
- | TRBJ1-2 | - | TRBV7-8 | TGTGCCAGCAGCCCAGGGTTTAACTATGGCTACACCTTC | CASSPGFNYGYTF
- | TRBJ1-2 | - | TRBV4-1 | TGCGCCAGCAGCCAAGTGCTGGGAATCTATGGCTACACCTTC | CASSQVLGIYGYTF
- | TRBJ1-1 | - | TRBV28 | TGTGCCAGCAGTCCCCCCCTGAACACTGAAGCTTTCTTT | CASSPPLNTEAFF
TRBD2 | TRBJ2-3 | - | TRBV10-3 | TGTGCCATCAGTGAGCCGGGACTAGAGGCAGATACGCAGTATTTT | CAISEPGLEADTQYF
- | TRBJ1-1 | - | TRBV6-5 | TGTGCCAGCAGTTCGGACACCAAGGGGGACACTGAAGCTTTCTTT | CASSSDTKGDTEAFF